This record concerns one T cell receptor beta chain sequence. No antigen is known for it. Base-call qualities are not available, and no considerably larger clone is one nucleotide away. This entry is derived from a study of blood T cell repertoires in COVID-19 (dated by TCRdb to 2020 to 2021). For context, the study as a whole: Collaborator samples came from the United States, Italy and Spain and covered acute and convalescent phases of COVID-19. The material from the prospective study consisted of cDNA or gDNA derived from T cells, B-cell-depleted T cells, or PBMCs. The repertoires were released in a freely available public database meant as a resource for research on the immune response to SARS-CoV-2. Subjects who had been exposed to COVID-19, were actively infected with it, or had recovered from it provided the deeply sampled blood TCRbeta repertoires that made up the dataset. Nearly every sample came with metadata listing a de-identified subject ID, COVID-19 status, age in years and sex. The samples were drawn from two sources: the first 160 participants of the ongoing ImmuneRACE study, and approximately 1,300 subjects contributed by 6 global collaborators. HLA class I and class II types, where available, came from metadata supplied by the sample provider rather than from assay-based typing. Study-wide findings and limitations: How much clinical and demographic metadata was included differed by source and by participant, and the metadata was provided uncurated.

TCRbeta CDR3 regions were amplified from genomic DNA using the immunoSEQ Assay, a bias-controlled multiplex PCR. Concerning the study's data processing: The number of nucleated cells in each sample was estimated by amplification of reference gene primers within the assay. To quantify the absolute abundance of each unique TCRbeta CDR3 rearrangement, sequence reads were collapsed and filtered. For each sample, productive Simpson clonality was calculated as the square root of Simpson's diversity index over productive rearrangements. The clones in this table, taken by TCRdb from immuneACCESS, are in-frame only. Not every clone is retained; where verified, under half of the shortfall comes from an unresolved V gene, and the cause of the rest is unknown. D and trimming come from the DNA, and the V and J calls and clone size come from that table. The table for this sample lists under 300,000 clones; 70% to 90% of them were counted only once. The ten largest account for 11% of the sample.

Each collaborating institution followed its own protocols to collect whole blood in K2EDTA tubes. For TCRbeta analysis, collaborators shipped samples in one of three forms: frozen whole blood, isolated PBMCs, or DNA extracted from either of those sample types. Reading from cysteine to phenylalanine, the CDR3 counts 12 amino acids. The sequence is cut down to CDR3 DNA, 36 bases in frame from base 1. CDR1 and CDR2 (DFQATT, SNEGSKA) derive from the germline V gene (reference sequence). V is reduced by 3 bases and J by 8 bases, leaving a spacing of 13 bases between them. This clonotype originated in a woman in her 70s with acute or convalescent COVID-19. This sequence uses TRBV20-1 and TRBJ1-2; TRBD1 is a possible D gene, resting on 6 matching bases. Sequencing was performed on peripheral blood. The sequenced DNA is TGCAGTGCTAGTCTACAGGGTCTCGGCTACACCTTC. Its translation reads: CSASLQGLGYTF.